The entry that follows covers one T cell receptor (beta chain) sequence. These data belong to a study of T cell changes during pregnancy in multiple sclerosis. The protocol was immunoSEQ multiplex PCR, while the TCRdb copy is restricted to in-frame clones and leaves out a portion. This table holds approximately 60,000 clones, about 90% found once. Trimming removed 5 bases at V and 6 bases at J, with 7 bases between. This CDR3 has 12 residues. The clonotype comes from a female donor in good health, enrolled as a control in a pregnancy study. The starting material was peripheral blood, obtained in the second trimester of pregnancy. This chain uses TRBV23-1 with TRBJ2-2; tentative D call: TRBD2 (6 bases). TRBV23-1 carries the ORF label, with uncertain function. DNA of the CDR3: TGCGCCAGCAGTTGGGGGGCCGGGGAGCTGTTTTTT. Residues: CASSWGAGELFF.